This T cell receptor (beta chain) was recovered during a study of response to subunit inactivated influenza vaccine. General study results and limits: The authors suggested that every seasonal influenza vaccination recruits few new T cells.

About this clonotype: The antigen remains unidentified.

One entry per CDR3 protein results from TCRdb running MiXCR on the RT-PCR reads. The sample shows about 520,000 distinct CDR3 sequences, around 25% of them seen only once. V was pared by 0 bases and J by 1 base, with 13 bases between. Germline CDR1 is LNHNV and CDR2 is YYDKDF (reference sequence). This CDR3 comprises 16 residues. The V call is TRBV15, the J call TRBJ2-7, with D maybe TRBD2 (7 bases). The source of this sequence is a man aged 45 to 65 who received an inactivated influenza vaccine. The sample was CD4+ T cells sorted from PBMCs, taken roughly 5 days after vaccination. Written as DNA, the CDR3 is TGTGCCACCAGCAGAGATGGAGGGGGGGGATCCTACGAGCAGTACTTC. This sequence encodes CATSRDGGGGSYEQYF.